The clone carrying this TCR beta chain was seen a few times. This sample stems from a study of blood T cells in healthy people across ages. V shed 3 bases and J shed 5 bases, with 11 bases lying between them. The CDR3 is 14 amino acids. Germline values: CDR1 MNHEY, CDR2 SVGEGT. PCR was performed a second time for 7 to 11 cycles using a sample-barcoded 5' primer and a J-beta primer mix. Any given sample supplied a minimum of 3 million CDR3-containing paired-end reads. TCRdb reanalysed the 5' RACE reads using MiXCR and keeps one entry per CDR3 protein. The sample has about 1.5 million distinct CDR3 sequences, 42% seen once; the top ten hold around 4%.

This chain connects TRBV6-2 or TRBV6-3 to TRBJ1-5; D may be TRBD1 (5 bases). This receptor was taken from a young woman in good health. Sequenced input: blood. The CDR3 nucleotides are TGTGCCAGCAGTTATATGGGGGATCATCAGCCCCAGCATTTT. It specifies CASSYMGDHQPQHF.